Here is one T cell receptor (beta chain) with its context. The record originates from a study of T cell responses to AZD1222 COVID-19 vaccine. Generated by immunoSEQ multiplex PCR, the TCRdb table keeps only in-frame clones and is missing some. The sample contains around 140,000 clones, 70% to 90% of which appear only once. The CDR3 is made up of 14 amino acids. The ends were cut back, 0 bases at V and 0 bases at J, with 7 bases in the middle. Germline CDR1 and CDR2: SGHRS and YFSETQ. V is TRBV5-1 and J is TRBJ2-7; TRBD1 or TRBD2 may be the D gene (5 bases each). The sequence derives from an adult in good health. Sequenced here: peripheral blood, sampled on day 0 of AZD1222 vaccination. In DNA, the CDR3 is TGCGCCAGCAGCTTGGGGGGGAGCTCCTACGAGCAGTACTTC. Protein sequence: CASSLGGSSYEQYF.